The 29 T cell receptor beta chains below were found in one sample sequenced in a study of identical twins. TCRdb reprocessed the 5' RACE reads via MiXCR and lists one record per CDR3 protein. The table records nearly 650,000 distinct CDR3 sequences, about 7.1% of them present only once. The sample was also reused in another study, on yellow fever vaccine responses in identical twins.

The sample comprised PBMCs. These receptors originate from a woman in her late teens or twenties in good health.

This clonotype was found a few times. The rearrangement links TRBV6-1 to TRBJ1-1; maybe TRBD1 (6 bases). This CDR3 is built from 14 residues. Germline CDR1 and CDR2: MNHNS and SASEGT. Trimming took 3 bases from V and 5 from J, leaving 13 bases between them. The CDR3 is CASSDTGKWTEAFF. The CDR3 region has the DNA TGTGCCAGCAGTGATACAGGGAAGTGGACTGAAGCTTTCTTT.

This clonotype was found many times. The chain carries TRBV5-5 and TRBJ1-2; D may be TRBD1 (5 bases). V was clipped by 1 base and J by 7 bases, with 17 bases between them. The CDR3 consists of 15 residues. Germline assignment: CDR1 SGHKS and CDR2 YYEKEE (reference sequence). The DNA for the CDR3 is TGTGCCAGCAGCTTGATCGTCGGCAGGGAGGGTGGCTACACCTTC. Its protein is CASSLIVGREGGYTF.

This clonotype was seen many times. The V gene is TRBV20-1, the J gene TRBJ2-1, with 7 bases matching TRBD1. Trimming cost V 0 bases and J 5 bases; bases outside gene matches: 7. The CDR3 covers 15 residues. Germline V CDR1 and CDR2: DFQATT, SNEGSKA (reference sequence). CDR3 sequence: CSARDPDRPNNEQFF. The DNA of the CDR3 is TGCAGTGCTAGAGATCCGGACAGGCCAAACAATGAGCAGTTCTTC.

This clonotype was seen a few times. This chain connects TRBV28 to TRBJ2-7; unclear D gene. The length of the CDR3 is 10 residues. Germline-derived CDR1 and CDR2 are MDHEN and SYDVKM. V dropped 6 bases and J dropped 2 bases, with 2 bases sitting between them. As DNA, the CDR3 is TGTGCCAGCAGGCCCTACGAGCAGTACTTC. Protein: CASRPYEQYF.

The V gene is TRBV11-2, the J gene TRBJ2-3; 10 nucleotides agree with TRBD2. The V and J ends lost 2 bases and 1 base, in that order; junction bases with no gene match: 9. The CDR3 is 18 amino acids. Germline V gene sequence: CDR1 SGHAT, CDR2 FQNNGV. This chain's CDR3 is CASSLFTSGTPGTDTQYF. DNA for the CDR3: TGTGCCAGCAGCTTATTCACTAGCGGGACCCCGGGCACAGATACGCAGTATTTT.

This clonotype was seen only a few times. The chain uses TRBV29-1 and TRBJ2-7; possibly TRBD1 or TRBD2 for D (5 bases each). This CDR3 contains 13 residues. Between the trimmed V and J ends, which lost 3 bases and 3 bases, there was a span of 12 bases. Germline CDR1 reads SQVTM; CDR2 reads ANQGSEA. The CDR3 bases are TGCAGCGTTGATAGGGGACCCAACTACGAGCAGTACTTC. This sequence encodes CSVDRGPNYEQYF.

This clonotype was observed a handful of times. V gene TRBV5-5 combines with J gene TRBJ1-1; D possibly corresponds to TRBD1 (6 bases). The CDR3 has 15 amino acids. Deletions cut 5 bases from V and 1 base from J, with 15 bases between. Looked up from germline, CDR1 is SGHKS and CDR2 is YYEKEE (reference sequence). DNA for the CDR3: TGTGCCAGCAGTTCCGGGGGGCTTCGGAACACTGAAGCTTTCTTT. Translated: CASSSGGLRNTEAFF.

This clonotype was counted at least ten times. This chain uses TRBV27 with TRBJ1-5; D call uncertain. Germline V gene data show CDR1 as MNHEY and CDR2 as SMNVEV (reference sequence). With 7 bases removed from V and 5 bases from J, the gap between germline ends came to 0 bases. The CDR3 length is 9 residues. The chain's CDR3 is CASNQPQHF. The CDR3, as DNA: TGTGCCAGCAATCAGCCCCAGCATTTT.

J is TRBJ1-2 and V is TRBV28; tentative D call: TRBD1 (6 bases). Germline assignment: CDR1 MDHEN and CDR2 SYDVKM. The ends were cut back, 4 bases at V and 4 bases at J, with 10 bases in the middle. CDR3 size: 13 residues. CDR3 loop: CASSYRDSYGYTF. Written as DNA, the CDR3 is TGTGCCAGCAGTTACAGGGATAGCTATGGCTACACCTTC.

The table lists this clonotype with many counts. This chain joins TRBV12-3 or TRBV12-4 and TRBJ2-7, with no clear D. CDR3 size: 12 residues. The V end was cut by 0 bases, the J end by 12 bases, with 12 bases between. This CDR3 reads CASSLALGRRYF. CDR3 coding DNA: TGTGCCAGCAGTTTAGCGCTCGGCAGGAGGTACTTC.

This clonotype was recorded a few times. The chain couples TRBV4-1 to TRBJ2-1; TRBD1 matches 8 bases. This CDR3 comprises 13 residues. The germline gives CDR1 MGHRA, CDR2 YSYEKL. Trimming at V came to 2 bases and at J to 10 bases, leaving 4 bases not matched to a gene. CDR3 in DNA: TGCGCCAGCAGCCAAACGACAGGGGACGAGCAGTTCTTC. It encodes CASSQTTGDEQFF.

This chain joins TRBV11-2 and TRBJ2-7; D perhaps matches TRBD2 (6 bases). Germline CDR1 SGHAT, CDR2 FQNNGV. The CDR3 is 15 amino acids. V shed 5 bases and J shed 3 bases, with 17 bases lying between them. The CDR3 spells CASSQGRGMSYEQYV. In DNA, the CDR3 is TGTGCCAGCAGCCAAGGGCGGGGAATGAGCTACGAGCAGTACGTC.

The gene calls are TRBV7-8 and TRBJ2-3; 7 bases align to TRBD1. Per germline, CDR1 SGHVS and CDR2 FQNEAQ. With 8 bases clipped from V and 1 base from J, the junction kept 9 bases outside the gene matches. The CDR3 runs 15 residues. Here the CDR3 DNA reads TGTGCCAGCGGCCGGACAGGACAAGGCACAGATACGCAGTATTTT. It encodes CASGRTGQGTDTQYF.

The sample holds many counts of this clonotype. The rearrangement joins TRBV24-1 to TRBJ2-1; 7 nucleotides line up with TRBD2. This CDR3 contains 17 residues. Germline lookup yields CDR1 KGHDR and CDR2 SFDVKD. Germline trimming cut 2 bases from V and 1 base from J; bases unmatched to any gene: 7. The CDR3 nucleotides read TGTGCCACCAGTGATTCTGGACTAGGGGTGTCCTACAATGAGCAGTTCTTC. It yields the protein CATSDSGLGVSYNEQFF.

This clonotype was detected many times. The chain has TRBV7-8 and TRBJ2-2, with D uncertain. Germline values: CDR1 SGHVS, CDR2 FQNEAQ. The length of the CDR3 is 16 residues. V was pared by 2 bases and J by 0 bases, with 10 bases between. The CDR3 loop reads CASSLLPGSNTGELFF. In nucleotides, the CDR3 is TGTGCCAGCAGCTTACTCCCCGGCTCGAACACCGGGGAGCTGTTTTTT.

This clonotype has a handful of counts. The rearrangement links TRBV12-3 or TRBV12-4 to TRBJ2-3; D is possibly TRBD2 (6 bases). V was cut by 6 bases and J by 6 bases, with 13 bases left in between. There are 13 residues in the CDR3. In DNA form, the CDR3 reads TGTGCCAGCAGCCCCGAACGGGGGGATACGCAGTATTTT. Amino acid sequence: CASSPERGDTQYF.

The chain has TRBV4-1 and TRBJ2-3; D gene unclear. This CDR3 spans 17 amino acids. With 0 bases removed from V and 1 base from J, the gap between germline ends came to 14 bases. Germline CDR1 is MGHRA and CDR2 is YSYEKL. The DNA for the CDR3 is TGCGCCAGCAGCCAAGATGCGCGGACGGATGGCACAGATACGCAGTATTTT. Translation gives CASSQDARTDGTDTQYF.

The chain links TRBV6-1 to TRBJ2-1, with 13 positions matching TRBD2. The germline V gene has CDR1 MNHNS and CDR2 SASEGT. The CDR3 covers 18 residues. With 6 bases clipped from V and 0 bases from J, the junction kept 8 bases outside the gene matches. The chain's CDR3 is CASSRPRTSGSSYNEQFF. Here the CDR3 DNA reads TGTGCCAGCAGCCGCCCCCGGACTAGCGGGAGCTCCTACAATGAGCAGTTCTTC.

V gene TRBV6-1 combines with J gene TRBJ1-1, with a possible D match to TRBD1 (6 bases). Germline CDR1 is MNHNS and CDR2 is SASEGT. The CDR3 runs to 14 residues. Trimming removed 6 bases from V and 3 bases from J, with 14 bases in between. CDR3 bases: TGTGCCAGCAGCCTGACAGGTTATTACACTGAAGCTTTCTTT. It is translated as CASSLTGYYTEAFF.

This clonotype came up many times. In nucleotides, the CDR3 is TGTGCCAGCAGTTACTCGGTTGCTCAGAATAATTCACCCCTCCACTTT. It is translated as CASSYSVAQNNSPLHF. J is TRBJ1-6 and V is TRBV6-5; D gene unclear. Germline CDR1 is MNHEY and CDR2 is SVGAGI. There are 16 residues in the CDR3. Trimming stripped 0 bases from V and 5 bases from J, with 11 bases between.

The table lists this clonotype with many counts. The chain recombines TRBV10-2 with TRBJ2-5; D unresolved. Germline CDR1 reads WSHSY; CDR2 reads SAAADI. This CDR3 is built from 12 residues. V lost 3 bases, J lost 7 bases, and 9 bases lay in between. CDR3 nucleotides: TGCGCCAGCAGTGATCACTCGGGGACCCAGTACTTC. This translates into CASSDHSGTQYF.

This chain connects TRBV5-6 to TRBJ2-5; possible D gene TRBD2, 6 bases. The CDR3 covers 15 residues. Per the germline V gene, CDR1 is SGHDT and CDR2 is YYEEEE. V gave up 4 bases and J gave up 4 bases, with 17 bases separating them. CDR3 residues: CASSPWVFGGETQYF. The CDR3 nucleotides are TGTGCCAGCAGCCCTTGGGTTTTCGGGGGAGAGACCCAGTACTTC.

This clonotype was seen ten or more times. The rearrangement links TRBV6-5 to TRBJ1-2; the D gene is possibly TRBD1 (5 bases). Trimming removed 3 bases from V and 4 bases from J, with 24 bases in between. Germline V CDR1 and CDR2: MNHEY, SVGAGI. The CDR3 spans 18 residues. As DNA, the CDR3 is TGTGCCAGCAGTTATTACAGGCCAGGAGGGCAGGGCGGCTATGGCTACACCTTC. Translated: CASSYYRPGGQGGYGYTF.

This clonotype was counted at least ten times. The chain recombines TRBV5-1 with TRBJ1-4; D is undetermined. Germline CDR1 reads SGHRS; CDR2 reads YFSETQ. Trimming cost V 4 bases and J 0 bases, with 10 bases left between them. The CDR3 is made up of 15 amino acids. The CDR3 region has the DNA TGCGCCAGCAGCGCGGCAGTCTCAACTAATGAAAAACTGTTTTTT. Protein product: CASSAAVSTNEKLFF.

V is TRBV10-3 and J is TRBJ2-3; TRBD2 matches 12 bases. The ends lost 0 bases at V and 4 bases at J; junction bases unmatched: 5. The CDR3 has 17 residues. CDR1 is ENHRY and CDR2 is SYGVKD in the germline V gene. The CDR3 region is CAISESVTSGSSDTQYF. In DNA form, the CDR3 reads TGTGCCATCAGTGAGTCGGTGACTAGCGGGAGCTCAGATACGCAGTATTTT.

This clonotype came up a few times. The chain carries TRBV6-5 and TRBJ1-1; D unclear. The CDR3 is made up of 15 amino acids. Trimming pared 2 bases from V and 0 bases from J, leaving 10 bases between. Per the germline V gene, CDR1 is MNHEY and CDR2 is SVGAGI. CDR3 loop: CASSYSSVMNTEAFF. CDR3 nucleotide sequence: TGTGCCAGCAGTTACAGCAGCGTTATGAACACTGAAGCTTTCTTT.

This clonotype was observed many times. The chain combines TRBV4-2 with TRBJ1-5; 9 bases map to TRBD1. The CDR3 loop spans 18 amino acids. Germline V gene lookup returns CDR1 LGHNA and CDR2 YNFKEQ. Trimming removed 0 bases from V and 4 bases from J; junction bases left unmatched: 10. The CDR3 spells CASSQDNRGTGINQPQHF. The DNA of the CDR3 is TGTGCCAGCAGCCAAGATAATCGGGGGACAGGGATTAATCAGCCCCAGCATTTT.

For the CDR3, the DNA is TGCAGTGCCGACGGGACCCTTTCAAATACGCAGTATTTT. It codes for CSADGTLSNTQYF. This chain links TRBV20-1 with TRBJ2-3; D possibly uses TRBD1 or TRBD2 (5 bases each). Germline V gene lookup returns CDR1 DFQATT and CDR2 SNEGSKA (reference sequence). This CDR3 is 13 amino acids long. V lost 6 bases and J lost 7, with 17 bases in between.

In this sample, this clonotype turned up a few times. CDR3 bases: TGTGCCAGCAGTTTTTTTCTCCGGGGCTCTGGAAACACCATATATTTT. Amino acids: CASSFFLRGSGNTIYF. This chain joins TRBV12-3 or TRBV12-4 and TRBJ1-3, with D unclear. V was clipped by 3 bases and J by 0 bases, with 12 bases between them. The CDR3 sequence is 16 residues long.